This TCR beta chain came from a study of blood T cell repertoires in COVID-19. Only in-frame clones appear in the TCRdb table, and some are missing; sequencing was by immunoSEQ multiplex PCR. This table holds under 300,000 clones, around 87% found once. Sequencing input: PBMCs or T cells enriched from blood (not recorded which). This receptor was obtained from a woman in her 50s who had recovered from COVID-19.

The DNA for the CDR3 is TGTGCCAGCAGTTACTTTACAGGGCCTGGAAACACCATATATTTT. Amino acids: CASSYFTGPGNTIYF. The chain carries TRBV6-5 and TRBJ1-3, with D possibly being TRBD1 (6 bases). The germline CDR1 and CDR2 sequences are MNHEY and SVGAGI. The CDR3 is 15 residues long. V was trimmed by 1 base and J by 2 bases, leaving 9 bases between them.